This T cell receptor beta chain originates from a study of patients with pleural tuberculosis. This clonotype was observed many times. One entry per CDR3 protein results from TCRdb running MiXCR on the reads. The sample shows tens of thousands of distinct CDR3 sequences, about 7.3% of them seen only once. The V segment lost 8 bases and the J segment 3 bases; nucleotides outside the gene matches: 7. The germline V gene encodes CDR1 MNHEY and CDR2 SVGEGT. The CDR3 loop spans 13 amino acids. The chain has TRBV6-2 or TRBV6-3 and TRBJ2-7, with 7 bases lining up with TRBD2. This clonotype originated in a human donor with pleural tuberculosis. The chain's CDR3 is CASRPGGRYEQYF. The CDR3 region has the DNA TGTGCCAGCCGTCCGGGAGGACGCTACGAGCAGTACTTC.